Shown below are 8 T cell receptor beta chains from a single sample sequenced in a study of cytomegalovirus exposure and HLA in healthy donors. Researchers ran the PCR with 60 Vbeta and 13 Jbeta primers. Assay used: immunoSEQ multiplex PCR; TCRdb lists only in-frame clones, some missing. The sample shows about 180,000 clones, around three quarters of them seen only once. Sequenced sample: PBMCs. These receptors all stem from a woman aged 50 to 60 in good health and CMV-seropositive.

The chain uses TRBV4-2 and TRBJ2-3, with 10 bases fitting TRBD2. V lost 3 bases, J lost 3 bases, and 9 bases stayed unmatched. The CDR3 covers 17 residues. The germline V gene has CDR1 LGHNA and CDR2 YNFKEQ. The CDR3 bases are TGTGCCAGCAGCCAGCTCCTAGCGGGGGTCCGGACAGATACGCAGTATTTT. As protein: CASSQLLAGVRTDTQYF.

This clone was detected only a few times. CDR3 DNA: TGTGCCAGCTCACCACGATATCAGCAAGAGACCCAGTACTTC. Amino acids: CASSPRYQQETQYF. The rearrangement joins TRBV18 to TRBJ2-5; D unclear. Trimming removed 1 base at V and 2 bases at J, with 8 bases between. The CDR3 has 14 amino acids. The germline gives CDR1 KGHSH, CDR2 LQKENI.

The chain joins TRBV9 to TRBJ1-4; D possibly corresponds to TRBD1 (5 bases). The V end was cut by 4 bases, the J end by 4 bases, with 14 bases between. Germline CDR1 is SGDLS and CDR2 is YYNGEE. The CDR3 has 15 residues. CDR3 sequence reads: CASSPRQFLNEKLFF. As DNA, the CDR3 is TGTGCCAGCAGCCCAAGACAGTTCCTTAATGAAAAACTGTTTTTT.

The table lists this clone with a count of one. V usage is TRBV28 and J usage is TRBJ1-5, with 11 positions matching TRBD1. Germline CDR1 is MDHEN and CDR2 is SYDVKM. With V trimmed by 6 bases and J by 6 bases, 1 base remained unmatched. This CDR3 is 13 amino acids long. In DNA form, the CDR3 reads TGTGCCAGCAGGGACAGGGGGCTTCAGCCCCAGCATTTT. It codes for CASRDRGLQPQHF.

This clone was observed once. V gene TRBV10-1 combines with J gene TRBJ2-7; 12 bases map to TRBD1. Trimming took 2 bases from V and 9 from J; bases not matched to a gene: 14. The CDR3 totals 17 residues. The germline gives CDR1 WNHNN, CDR2 SYGVQD (reference sequence). The CDR3 reads CASSEPEPGTGGIRQYF. For the CDR3, the DNA is TGCGCCAGCAGTGAGCCCGAACCCGGGACAGGGGGCATTCGGCAGTACTTC.

CDR3 in amino acids: CASSSMTSARTDTQYF. The CDR3 nucleotides are TGTGCCAGCAGCTCAATGACTAGTGCCCGCACAGATACGCAGTATTTT. The V gene is TRBV7-2, the J gene TRBJ2-3; D possibly corresponds to TRBD2 (6 bases). Germline CDR1 is SGHTA and CDR2 is FQGNSA. This CDR3 is built from 16 residues. V was pared by 4 bases and J by 1 base, with 15 bases between.

The gene calls are TRBV5-4 and TRBJ2-6, with D perhaps TRBD2 (6 bases). Trimming removed 4 bases from V and 2 bases from J, with 10 bases in between. Germline V lookup: CDR1 SGHNT, CDR2 YYREEE (reference sequence). This CDR3 spans 15 amino acids. As DNA, the CDR3 is TGTGCCAGCAGCGGCTGGGAGGCTGGGGCCAACGTCCTGACTTTC. This translates into CASSGWEAGANVLTF.

The chain employs TRBV19 and TRBJ1-2; D is ambiguous. This CDR3 is 14 amino acids long. Trimming shortened V by 4 bases and J by 2 bases, and 11 bases separated the two germline ends. The germline V gene has CDR1 LNHDA and CDR2 SQIVND (reference sequence). The CDR3 DNA reads TGTGCCAGTAGTAAGCCCTCGGGGAACTATGGCTACACCTTC. As protein: CASSKPSGNYGYTF.